These 21 T cell receptor beta chains were all obtained from the same sample, sequenced in a study of blood T cell repertoires in COVID-19. Sequencing used immunoSEQ multiplex PCR; TCRdb keeps in-frame clones, though not all of them. This table has roughly 4,700 clones, over 75% appearing once. The specimen sequenced was peripheral blood. Every receptor here comes from a man between 65 and 79 years old with active COVID-19.

The CDR3 spells CASSQEGTYEAFF. CDR3 in DNA: TGTGCCAGCAGCCAAGAAGGGACATATGAAGCTTTCTTT. This chain links TRBV3-1 (or the pseudogene TRBV3-2) with TRBJ1-1; TRBD1 might be the D (6 bases). V was clipped by 0 bases and J by 7 bases, with 9 bases between them. The V gene's germline CDR1 is LGHDT and CDR2 YNNKEL (reference sequence). This CDR3 comprises 13 residues.

This clone has just one count. V usage is TRBV30 and J usage is TRBJ2-1; a possible D gene is TRBD1 (5 bases). V gave up 0 bases and J gave up 6 bases, with 12 bases separating them. The CDR3 sequence is 14 residues long. Germline CDR1 GTSNPN, CDR2 SVGIG (reference sequence). This chain's CDR3 is CAWSVLQGLNEQFF. The CDR3 nucleotides read TGTGCCTGGAGTGTACTGCAGGGCCTCAATGAGCAGTTCTTC.

This rearrangement joins TRBV27 to TRBJ2-5, with D maybe TRBD2 (6 bases). This CDR3 is 14 amino acids long. In germline, CDR1 is MNHEY, CDR2 SMNVEV (reference sequence). V gave up 5 bases and J gave up 5 bases, with 15 bases separating them. CDR3 in DNA: TGTGCCAGCAGTCCCGCCGGGGGTTGGGAGACCCAGTACTTC. Its protein product is CASSPAGGWETQYF.

The V and J genes are TRBV18 and TRBJ1-5; 10 bases are shared with TRBD1. The germline V gene has CDR1 KGHSH and CDR2 LQKENI. Trimming at V came to 4 bases and at J to 6 bases, leaving 6 bases not matched to a gene. The length of the CDR3 is 15 residues. CDR3 protein: CASSLSDRGTQPQHF. In DNA, the CDR3 is TGTGCCAGCTCACTCTCGGACAGGGGGACTCAGCCCCAGCATTTT. Complete variable domain (other parts from reference TRBV18 and TRBJ1-5): NAGVMQNPRHLVRRRGQEARLRCSPMKGHSHVYWYRQLPEEGLKFMVYLQKENIIDESGMPKERFSAEFPKEGPSILRIQQVVRGDSAAYFCASSLSDRGTQPQHFGDGTRLSIL.

The chain uses TRBV5-1 and TRBJ1-6, with D tentatively TRBD1 (6 bases). Deletions cut 0 bases from V and 8 bases from J, with 12 bases between. Germline V lookup: CDR1 SGHRS, CDR2 YFSETQ. The CDR3 consists of 15 residues. CDR3 nucleotide sequence: TGCGCCAGCAGCTTGGGGACAGATTCACATTCACCCCTCCACTTT. Protein sequence: CASSLGTDSHSPLHF.

This chain connects TRBV7-6 to TRBJ2-7, with D hard to call. Per the germline V gene, CDR1 is SGHVS and CDR2 is FNYEAQ. V was trimmed by 1 base and J by 0 bases, leaving 10 bases between them. The CDR3 contains 15 residues. Here the CDR3 reads CASSLGNIPSYEQYF. CDR3 nucleotide sequence: TGTGCCAGCAGCTTAGGCAACATTCCCTCCTACGAGCAGTACTTC.

The genes are TRBV6-2 or TRBV6-3 and TRBJ1-5; 10 bases match TRBD1. The germline V gene encodes CDR1 MNHEY and CDR2 SVGEGT. Trimming took 6 bases from V and 5 from J; bases not matched to a gene: 4. The CDR3 runs 14 residues. The CDR3 spells CASSRTGGYQPQHF. The CDR3 DNA reads TGTGCCAGCAGCCGGACAGGGGGGTATCAGCCCCAGCATTTT.

The chain links TRBV29-1 to TRBJ1-2; 10 bases map to TRBD1. The V gene end was trimmed by 7 bases and the J gene end by 4 bases; junction bases not matched to a gene: 6. Germline V gene lookup returns CDR1 SQVTM and CDR2 ANQGSEA. The CDR3 length is 13 residues. DNA of the CDR3: TGCAGCGCCCGGGACAGGGGTCCCTATGGCTACACCTTC. It yields the protein CSARDRGPYGYTF.

This clone was counted a single time. The chain carries TRBV2 and TRBJ2-1; D might be TRBD2 (7 bases). The CDR3 runs to 14 residues. The germline V and J ends were trimmed by 8 bases and 0 bases, with 11 bases remaining between them. Germline V gene lookup returns CDR1 SNHLY and CDR2 FYNNEI. The CDR3: CASLGGASYNEQFF. The CDR3 bases are TGTGCCAGCCTAGGGGGGGCCTCCTACAATGAGCAGTTCTTC.

The chain recombines TRBV7-3 with TRBJ1-1; D is unclear. CDR3 length equals 16 residues. In germline, CDR1 is SGHTA, CDR2 FQGTGA. Trimming pared 1 base from V and 1 base from J, leaving 13 bases between. The CDR3 reads CASSLNFETRNTEAFF. CDR3 in DNA: TGTGCCAGCAGCTTAAATTTTGAGACTCGGAACACTGAAGCTTTCTTT.

This chain connects TRBV10-3 to TRBJ1-5; D is perhaps TRBD1 (5 bases). V shed 6 bases and J shed 4 bases, with 16 bases lying between them. The CDR3 consists of 15 residues. The germline V gene encodes CDR1 ENHRY and CDR2 SYGVKD. CDR3 sequence: CAISADRLINQPQHF. The DNA for the CDR3 is TGTGCCATCAGCGCAGACAGATTAATTAATCAGCCCCAGCATTTT.

The gene calls are TRBV4-2 and TRBJ1-2; D is perhaps TRBD1 (5 bases). V shed 0 bases and J shed 4 bases, with 15 bases lying between them. CDR3 length: 16 amino acids. Germline V CDR1 and CDR2: LGHNA, YNFKEQ. CDR3 DNA sequence: TGTGCCAGCAGCCAAGACAAGAATCGGGGGGTCTATGGCTACACCTTC. Its translation is CASSQDKNRGVYGYTF.

The rearrangement links TRBV19 to TRBJ2-1; TRBD2 aligns across 7 bases. J gave up 4 bases and V 4 bases, and 13 bases lay outside the gene matches. The CDR3 runs to 17 residues. Germline assignment: CDR1 LNHDA and CDR2 SQIVND (reference sequence). The CDR3 loop is CASSTSAGAGSYNEQFF. The CDR3 DNA sequence: TGTGCCAGTAGTACCTCGGCTGGAGCGGGGTCTTACAATGAGCAGTTCTTC. Complete variable domain (other parts from reference TRBV19 and TRBJ2-1): DGGITQSPKYLFRKEGQNVTLSCEQNLNHDAMYWYRQDPGQGLRLIYYSQIVNDFQKGDIAEGYSVSREKKESFPLTVTSAQKNPTAFYLCASSTSAGAGSYNEQFFGPGTRLTVL.

The chain links TRBV6-6 to TRBJ1-2, with D maybe TRBD1 (6 bases). V dropped 7 bases and J dropped 5 bases, with 17 bases sitting between them. The length of the CDR3 is 14 residues. Germline V CDR1 and CDR2: MNHNY, SVGAGI (reference sequence). The CDR3 DNA follows: TGTGCCAGCACTGAGGGGGGGCTCGAATATGGCTACACCTTC. Translation: CASTEGGLEYGYTF.

The chain couples TRBV28 to TRBJ2-1; the match to TRBD2 covers 12 bases. Germline CDR1 is MDHEN and CDR2 is SYDVKM. The CDR3 loop spans 14 amino acids. Trimming removed 5 bases from V and 9 bases from J; junction bases left unmatched: 5. DNA for the CDR3: TGTGCCAGCAGTAGGACTAGCGGGGTATCTGAGCAGTTCTTC. This gives the protein CASSRTSGVSEQFF.

V gene TRBV2 combines with J gene TRBJ2-7; D is unclear. The CDR3 length is 13 residues. Germline CDR1 and CDR2: SNHLY and FYNNEI. The V end lost 5 bases, the J end lost 5 bases, and 13 bases lay between the germline ends. CDR3: CASSPTRSNEQYF. CDR3 nucleotide sequence: TGTGCCAGCAGTCCGACTCGGTCCAACGAGCAGTACTTC.

The chain employs TRBV12-3 or TRBV12-4 and TRBJ2-1, with D possibly TRBD2 on 6 matching bases. The CDR3 runs to 12 residues. The germline V and J ends were trimmed by 6 bases and 7 bases, with 10 bases remaining between them. CDR3 loop: CASRHRGNEQFF. CDR3 in DNA: TGTGCCAGCAGGCATCGGGGGAATGAGCAGTTCTTC.

This clone ranks as hyperexpanded. This chain joins TRBV6-1 and TRBJ1-1; the D gene is possibly TRBD1 (5 bases). Trimming shortened V by 2 bases and J by 0 bases, and 10 bases separated the two germline ends. This CDR3 has 15 residues. Germline CDR1 reads MNHNS; CDR2 reads SASEGT. The CDR3 nucleotides read TGTGCCAGCAGTGAATGGGCGGGGCTGAACACTGAAGCTTTCTTT. This encodes CASSEWAGLNTEAFF.

The J gene is TRBJ2-3, the V gene TRBV7-3, with TRBD2 matching 9 bases. Trimming took 5 bases from V and 5 from J; bases not matched to a gene: 11. The germline V gene encodes CDR1 SGHTA and CDR2 FQGTGA. This CDR3 region has 16 residues. This CDR3 is CASSPAGTSPKDTQYF. The CDR3 DNA reads TGTGCCAGCAGCCCCGCTGGGACTAGCCCAAAAGATACGCAGTATTTT.

The chain employs TRBV20-1 and TRBJ2-5, with D possibly being TRBD2 (5 bases). The CDR3 totals 12 residues. Between the trimmed V and J ends, which lost 3 bases and 7 bases, there was a span of 12 bases. The germline gives CDR1 DFQATT, CDR2 SNEGSKA (reference sequence). CDR3 bases: TGCAGTGCTAGTCCCCTAGCTGGGACCCAGTACTTC. Encoded protein: CSASPLAGTQYF.

The rearrangement links TRBV4-1 to TRBJ1-3, with D perhaps matching TRBD1 (5 bases). CDR3 length: 16 residues. From germline, CDR1 is MGHRA and CDR2 YSYEKL. V lost 0 bases, J lost 1 base, and 10 bases lay in between. The CDR3 region has the DNA TGCGCCAGCAGCCAAGATTTACAGGTGTCTGGAAACACCATATATTTT. Its protein product is CASSQDLQVSGNTIYF.